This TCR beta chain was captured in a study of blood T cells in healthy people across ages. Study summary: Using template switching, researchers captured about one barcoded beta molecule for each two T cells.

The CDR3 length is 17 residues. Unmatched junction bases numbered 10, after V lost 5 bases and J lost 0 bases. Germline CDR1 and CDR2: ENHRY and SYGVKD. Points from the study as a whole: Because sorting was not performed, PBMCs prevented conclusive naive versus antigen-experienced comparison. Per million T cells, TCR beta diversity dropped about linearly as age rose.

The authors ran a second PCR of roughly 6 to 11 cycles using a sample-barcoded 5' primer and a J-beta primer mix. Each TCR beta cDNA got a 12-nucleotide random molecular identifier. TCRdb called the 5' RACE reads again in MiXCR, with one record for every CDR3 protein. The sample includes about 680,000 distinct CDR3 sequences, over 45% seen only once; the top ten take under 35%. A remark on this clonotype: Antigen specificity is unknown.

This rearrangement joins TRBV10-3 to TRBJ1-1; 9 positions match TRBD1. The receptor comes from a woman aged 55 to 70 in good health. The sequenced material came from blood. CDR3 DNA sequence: TGTGCCATCAGTAGCCCCGAAGGGACAGGGATGAACACTGAAGCTTTCTTT. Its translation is CAISSPEGTGMNTEAFF.